This note documents a single T cell receptor (beta chain) sequence. Its specificity is unknown. The CDR3 length is 17 residues. Germline CDR1 MDHEN, CDR2 SYDVKM. With 6 bases clipped from V and 5 bases from J, the junction kept 16 bases outside the gene matches. This specimen comes from a study of cytomegalovirus exposure and HLA in healthy donors. This table comes from immunoSEQ multiplex PCR, and its TCRdb copy is limited to in-frame clones, with some not included. Here the sample spans approximately 110,000 clones, roughly 93% being singletons. Whole-study findings and limits: Cytomegalovirus association was assigned to about 150 TCR beta chains. Subsequent analysis found a tendency for first-cohort TCR clusters to co-occur within the 90 to 150 validation repertoires.

The J gene is TRBJ2-7, the V gene TRBV28; 10 bases align to TRBD2. The source material was PBMCs. This receptor was taken from a woman aged 18-30 years in good health and CMV-seronegative. The DNA for the CDR3 is TGTGCCAGCAGAACCCTCGAAGGACTAGCGGAGGGCAACGAGCAGTACTTC. Its translation is CASRTLEGLAEGNEQYF.